These 24 T cell receptor beta chains came from one sample sequenced in a study of T cells in Graves' hyperthyroidism and ophthalmopathy. Amplified TCR beta CDR3 regions derived from RNA transcripts. The HTBI primer set served for first-round RT-PCR of the TCR CDR3. A single record per CDR3 protein comes from TCRdb applying MiXCR to the multiplex PCR reads. This sample has some 760,000 distinct CDR3 sequences, with about 15% found just once. Sequences were obtained from blood. Receptor source: a woman aged 18-35 years with Graves' hyperthyroidism.

This clonotype was picked up many times. This sequence joins TRBV5-4 and TRBJ2-7; TRBD2 aligns across 13 bases. The V gene end was trimmed by 0 bases and the J gene end by 7 bases; junction bases not matched to a gene: 4. The CDR3 totals 15 residues. Germline V gene sequence: CDR1 SGHNT, CDR2 YYREEE (reference sequence). CDR3: CASSLGLAGGGEQYF. Written as DNA, the CDR3 is TGTGCCAGCAGCTTGGGACTAGCGGGAGGTGGAGAGCAGTACTTC.

This chain joins TRBV18 and TRBJ1-1, with a weak D call TRBD1 (5 bases). From germline, CDR1 is KGHSH and CDR2 LQKENI. Trimming removed 2 bases from V and 0 bases from J, with 10 bases in between. This CDR3 has 15 residues. CDR3 nucleotides: TGTGCCAGCTCACCAGGGGCAGGACTGAACACTGAAGCTTTCTTT. Its translation: CASSPGAGLNTEAFF.

This clonotype came up many times. The chain joins TRBV28 to TRBJ2-2, with D possibly TRBD1 on 7 matching bases. The CDR3 contains 15 residues. Trimming left V 6 bases short and J 5 bases short, with 16 bases between. The V gene's germline CDR1 is MDHEN and CDR2 SYDVKM. In DNA, the CDR3 is TGTGCCAGCAGCACCAGGGGGAGGCTAACCGGGGAGCTGTTTTTT. Residues: CASSTRGRLTGELFF.

This clonotype occurred once. V gene TRBV9 combines with J gene TRBJ1-1; the D is unclear. From germline, CDR1 is SGDLS and CDR2 YYNGEE. Trimming removed 0 bases at V and 3 bases at J, with 12 bases between. The length of the CDR3 is 15 residues. The CDR3 nucleotides read TGTGCCAGCAGCGTAGATACGGGTTGGGACACTGAAGCTTTCTTT. Translated, it gives CASSVDTGWDTEAFF. Drawing the rest from reference TRBV9 and TRBJ1-1, the complete variable domain is DSGVTQTPKHLITATGQRVTLRCSPRSGDLSVYWYQQSLDQGLQFLIQYYNGEERAKGNILERFSAQQFPDLHSELNLSSLELGDSALYFCASSVDTGWDTEAFFGQGTRLTVV.

This clonotype occurred many times. This sequence joins TRBV24-1 and TRBJ2-2; D may be TRBD1 (6 bases). Trimming took off 10 bases at V and 0 bases at J, with 11 bases between the two ends. Germline CDR1 reads KGHDR; CDR2 reads SFDVKD. CDR3 length: 14 amino acids. The CDR3 coding sequence is TGTGCCACGGAGGACAGCGCGAACACCGGGGAGCTGTTTTTT. Translation gives CATEDSANTGELFF.

Many counts were recorded for this clonotype. The gene calls are TRBV2 and TRBJ1-5; no firm D call. The V end lost 7 bases, the J end lost 0 bases, and 19 bases lay between the germline ends. The CDR3 sequence is 17 residues long. Germline lookup yields CDR1 SNHLY and CDR2 FYNNEI. As DNA, the CDR3 is TGTGCCAGCACCCTAAGGCTTGTACGAGATAGCAATCAGCCCCAGCATTTT. This translates into CASTLRLVRDSNQPQHF.

V usage is TRBV4-1 and J usage is TRBJ2-7; maybe TRBD1 (6 bases). V was cut by 6 bases and J by 3 bases, with 24 bases left in between. The CDR3 totals 17 residues. CDR1 MGHRA and CDR2 YSYEKL come from the germline V gene. CDR3 nucleotide sequence: TGCGCCAGCAGGTTAAAGATGGCAGGGGCAGGGGTCTACGAGCAGTACTTC. Its translation is CASRLKMAGAGVYEQYF.

This clonotype occurred many times. V usage is TRBV6-5 and J usage is TRBJ2-5; no clear D. Looked up from germline, CDR1 is MNHEY and CDR2 is SVGAGI. V was shortened by 0 bases and J by 0 bases, with 5 bases between the two germline ends. There are 14 residues in the CDR3. The CDR3: CASSYSKDQETQYF. The CDR3 region has the DNA TGTGCCAGCAGTTACTCCAAGGACCAAGAGACCCAGTACTTC.

CDR3 sequence: CASSIAGGLYEQYF. The DNA for the CDR3 is TGTGCCAGTAGTATAGCGGGCGGATTATACGAGCAGTACTTC. The chain employs TRBV19 and TRBJ2-7; D remains ambiguous. The V end lost 1 base, the J end lost 4 bases, and 11 bases lay between the germline ends. Per germline, CDR1 LNHDA and CDR2 SQIVND (reference sequence). The CDR3 consists of 14 residues.

CDR3 loop: CASSFLGSGGGNEQYF. The CDR3 nucleotides read TGTGCCAGCAGTTTTTTGGGTAGCGGGGGGGGGAACGAGCAGTACTTC. The genes are TRBV28 and TRBJ2-7; 11 positions agree with TRBD2. The CDR3 covers 16 residues. Losses at the gene ends were 3 bases for V and 5 bases for J; bases not matched to a gene: 9. Germline V lookup: CDR1 MDHEN, CDR2 SYDVKM.

This clonotype was counted a few times. The chain carries TRBV25-1 and TRBJ1-1; 10 bases align to TRBD1. The CDR3 is made up of 15 amino acids. Germline CDR1 reads MGHDK; CDR2 reads SYGVNS. Germline trimming cut 6 bases from V and 5 bases from J; bases unmatched to any gene: 9. Here the CDR3 DNA reads TGTGCCAGCAGGAGGACAGGGGGGCGGGAAACTGAAGCTTTCTTT. This encodes CASRRTGGRETEAFF.

This clonotype came up many times. The J gene is TRBJ2-2, the V gene TRBV6-1, with D perhaps TRBD1 (6 bases). CDR3 length: 13 amino acids. V shed 6 bases and J shed 5 bases, with 10 bases lying between them. Germline-derived CDR1 and CDR2 are MNHNS and SASEGT. Written as DNA, the CDR3 is TGTGCCAGCAGACCACAGGGAACCGGGGAGCTGTTTTTT. Encoded protein: CASRPQGTGELFF.

This clonotype was counted many times. CDR3 in amino acids: CASSSPGLVLSNEQFF. CDR3 in DNA: TGTGCCAGCAGCTCCCCGGGACTAGTTTTGTCCAATGAGCAGTTCTTC. The chain uses TRBV7-2 and TRBJ2-1; 8 bases agree with TRBD2. The CDR3 is made up of 16 amino acids. Germline CDR1 is SGHTA and CDR2 is FQGNSA. V gave up 4 bases and J gave up 6 bases; unmatched junction bases: 11.

Note on this clonotype: Just one base apart from a much larger clone, this may be a read error. The chain carries TRBV12-3 or TRBV12-4 and TRBJ1-5; possibly TRBD1 for D (5 bases). This CDR3 has 14 residues. CDR3 in amino acids: CASSGGRSNRPQHF. CDR3 nucleotides: TGTGCCAGCAGTGGGGGACGGTCCAATCGGCCCCAGCATTTT.

This clonotype was seen at least ten times. This chain joins TRBV27 and TRBJ2-1; 7 nucleotides agree with TRBD1. The CDR3 is 16 amino acids. The V segment lost 3 bases and the J segment 5 bases; nucleotides outside the gene matches: 10. Germline assignment: CDR1 MNHEY and CDR2 SMNVEV (reference sequence). The CDR3 DNA reads as TGTGCCAGCAGTTTCGGGGAAGGGGGCCGCAACAATGAGCAGTTCTTC. Translating gives CASSFGEGGRNNEQFF.

This clonotype has a count of ten or more. The CDR3 loop is CASSPGQGASQPQHF. CDR3 sequence (DNA): TGTGCCAGCTCACCAGGACAGGGGGCTAGTCAGCCCCAGCATTTT. V is TRBV18 and J is TRBJ1-5, with 11 positions matching TRBD1. V lost 2 bases and J lost 6; bases outside the gene matches: 3. CDR1 and CDR2 (germline): KGHSH, LQKENI. The CDR3 has 15 amino acids.

This clonotype has just a few counts. The rearrangement uses TRBV30 and TRBJ2-1; D may be TRBD1 (5 bases). The CDR3 has 13 residues. V shed 4 bases and J shed 6 bases, with 13 bases lying between them. Germline assignment: CDR1 GTSNPN and CDR2 SVGIG (reference sequence). CDR3 DNA sequence: TGTGCCTGGATTAAACTTAGGGGCAATGAGCAGTTCTTC. It specifies CAWIKLRGNEQFF.

The V and J genes are TRBV28 and TRBJ2-1; D not resolved. This CDR3 has 13 residues. Trimming took off 2 bases at V and 6 bases at J, with 8 bases between the two ends. Germline lookup yields CDR1 MDHEN and CDR2 SYDVKM. CDR3 residues: CASSLPVVNEQFF. As DNA, the CDR3 is TGTGCCAGCAGTTTACCGGTTGTCAATGAGCAGTTCTTC.

This clonotype was detected ten times or more. The chain joins TRBV28 to TRBJ1-4; D is undetermined. Germline CDR1 reads MDHEN; CDR2 reads SYDVKM. V lost 3 bases, J lost 8 bases, and 10 bases lay in between. This CDR3 spans 13 amino acids. CDR3 DNA sequence: TGTGCCAGCAGTTTCCGGTTTGGGGAAAAACTGTTTTTT. This gives the protein CASSFRFGEKLFF. The full variable domain, with the rest looked up from reference TRBV28 and TRBJ1-4, is DVKVTQSSRYLVKRTGEKVFLECVQDMDHENMFWYRQDPGLGLRLIYFSYDVKMKEKGDIPEGYSVSREKKERFSLILESASTNQTSMYLCASSFRFGEKLFFGSGTQLSVL.

This clonotype was detected ten times or more. This sequence joins TRBV11-1 and TRBJ1-1, with a tentative D call TRBD1 (5 bases). There are 14 residues in the CDR3. Germline CDR1 SGHAT, CDR2 FQDESV (reference sequence). The V and J ends lost 5 bases and 6 bases respectively, with 16 bases between them. In DNA form, the CDR3 reads TGTGCCAGCAGCAACGGACTAAGGACATCTGAAGCTTTCTTT. Its translation is CASSNGLRTSEAFF.

This clonotype was counted ten times or more. The gene calls are TRBV20-1 and TRBJ2-7, with 9 bases matching TRBD1. This CDR3 has 13 amino acids. The junction had 12 bases not matched to a gene; V was cut back by 6 bases and J by 9 bases. The V gene's germline CDR1 is DFQATT and CDR2 SNEGSKA (reference sequence). As DNA, the CDR3 is TGCAGTGCCCAAACAGGGGGCGCCGCTGGGCAGTACTTC. Its protein is CSAQTGGAAGQYF.

The chain employs TRBV6-1 and TRBJ2-1; 7 bases fit TRBD2. The length of the CDR3 is 15 residues. Germline trimming cut 6 bases from V and 3 bases from J; bases unmatched to any gene: 8. Germline values: CDR1 MNHNS, CDR2 SASEGT. The CDR3 DNA reads TGTGCCAGCAGGGCCCCTGCGGGAGTCTACAATGAGCAGTTCTTC. Translating it yields CASRAPAGVYNEQFF.

This clonotype was recorded many times. The chain has TRBV2 and TRBJ2-3; 13 bases are a match to TRBD2. V was pared by 6 bases and J by 4 bases, with 13 bases of the junction left unmatched. The CDR3 sequence is 18 residues long. CDR1 is SNHLY and CDR2 is FYNNEI in the germline V gene. CDR3 bases: TGTGCCAGCAGCGGGGACCCGCAGACTAGCGGGAGGCCAGATACGCAGTATTTT. Translating it yields CASSGDPQTSGRPDTQYF.

This clonotype has ten or more counts. The chain recombines TRBV13 with TRBJ2-3, with TRBD1 identical over 10 bases. CDR1 is PRHDT and CDR2 is FYEKMQ in the germline V gene (reference sequence). The CDR3 totals 15 residues. J was trimmed by 3 bases and V by 4 bases; bases with no gene match: 4. CDR3: CASSWGTGVTDTQYF. The DNA for the CDR3 is TGTGCCAGCAGCTGGGGGACAGGGGTGACAGATACGCAGTATTTT. Full variable domain (remainder filled in from reference TRBV13 and TRBJ2-3): AAGVIQSPRHLIKEKRETATLKCYPIPRHDTVYWYQQGPGQDPQFLISFYEKMQSDKGSIPDRFSAQQFSDYHSELNMSSLELGDSALYFCASSWGTGVTDTQYFGPGTRLTVL.